This T cell receptor (beta chain) was observed in a study of early T cells in non-severe SARS-CoV-2 infection. This clonotype occurred a few times. TCRdb redid the calling of the 5' RACE reads with MiXCR, one entry per CDR3 protein. The sample holds around 100,000 distinct CDR3 sequences, roughly 17% seen once. V gave up 9 bases and J gave up 2 bases; unmatched junction bases: 8. Germline CDR1 reads MNHEY; CDR2 reads SVGEGT. The CDR3 sequence is 14 residues long. This TCR was recovered from an adult who was a healthcare worker with PCR-confirmed SARS-CoV-2 infection or an uninfected control (not recorded which). The sequenced material came from whole blood. V is TRBV6-2 or TRBV6-3 and J is TRBJ2-7, with 9 bases matching TRBD2. The CDR3 reads CASLHSGGTYEQYF. In nucleotides, the CDR3 is TGTGCCAGTCTCCATAGCGGGGGCACCTACGAGCAGTACTTC.